This T cell receptor (beta chain) was obtained from a study of T-cell reconstitution after alpha-beta-depleted transplantation in children. Whole-study findings and limits: Surviving recipient T cells and thymic progenitors underlay high day-60 TCRbeta diversity in some patients. At the one-year point after transplant, T-cell counts and TCRbeta diversity were found to come mostly from T cells that had been newly produced. The study reportedly traced alpha-beta T cells about two months after transplant to several hundred expanded graft clones.

At least ten counts were recorded for this clonotype. Its antigen remains unidentified. The germline V gene encodes CDR1 SGHAT and CDR2 FQDESV (reference sequence). The CDR3 contains 15 residues. V dropped 1 base and J dropped 3 bases, with 10 bases sitting between them. TCRbeta library preparation incorporated unique molecular identifiers. TCRdb processed the PCR reads anew with MiXCR; each CDR3 protein has one entry. Of hundreds of thousands of distinct CDR3 sequences listed, about 21% are singletons. The sequencing here drew on PBMCs, mostly from graft donor cells, taken 360 days after TCRalphabeta/CD19-depleted stem cell transplant. The chain is built from TRBV11-1 and TRBJ2-1, with D tentatively TRBD1 (5 bases). The source is a boy in the first two years of life who had a stem cell transplant for acute myeloid leukemia, so the T cells may come from the graft donor. The CDR3 loop is CASSLEARGYNEQFF. CDR3 bases: TGTGCCAGCAGCTTAGAGGCTAGGGGCTACAATGAGCAGTTCTTC.